These 29 T cell receptor beta chains originate from one sample sequenced in a study of T cell clonality in common variable immunodeficiency. Findings and caveats of the study: Reportedly, TCR beta sequences from common variable immunodeficiency showed fewer deletions and N-nucleotide insertions.

Which antigens these TCRs recognize remains unknown. TCRdb's table, derived via immunoSEQ multiplex PCR, lists solely in-frame clones and lacks some. This sample carries 20,000 to 30,000 clones, none of them present only once. Specimen: peripheral blood mononuclear cells. The receptor source for this set is a human donor with common variable immunodeficiency.

The sample holds a few counts of this clone. The observed sequence ends 3 residues before the CDR3 terminus, with the missing tail filled in from the germline J gene. The chain links TRBV7-9 to TRBJ2-5; 7 nucleotides agree with TRBD1. The trim removed 4 bases at V and 5 bases at J, leaving 10 bases unmatched. This CDR3 spans 15 amino acids. Germline CDR1 SEHNR, CDR2 FQNEAQ (reference sequence). CDR3 DNA, as far as it was read: TGTGCCAGCAGCTCCCCTGCAGGGGGAGCGGAGACC. Translation gives CASSSPAGGAET. The whole CDR3 is CASSSPAGGAETQYF.

This clone was seen more than once but under ten times. The read ends 3 residues early relative to the CDR3; the germline J gene fills the gap. The chain couples TRBV18 to TRBJ2-6; 9 nucleotides agree with TRBD1. The CDR3 is 18 amino acids. Trimming cost V 3 bases and J 1 base; bases outside gene matches: 7. Germline CDR1 reads KGHSH; CDR2 reads LQKENI. CDR3 sequence: CASSPLTGGASGANVLTF. Partial CDR3 DNA: TGTGCCAGCTCACCTCTTACAGGGGGCGCATCTGGGGCCAACGTC.

This clone was counted only a few times. CDR3 DNA (partial): TGTGCCAGCAGGTTCAGTACCATGAACACTGAA. Translated, it gives CASRFSTMNTE. The entire CDR3 reads CASRFSTMNTEAFF. V gene TRBV2 combines with J gene TRBJ1-1; D gene uncertain. The read ends 3 residues early relative to the CDR3; the germline J gene fills the gap. Trimming stripped 6 bases from V and 0 bases from J, with 11 bases between. The CDR3 has 14 residues. Germline CDR1 SNHLY, CDR2 FYNNEI.

There are many counts of this clone. Coverage ceases 3 residues before the CDR3 finishes, and the germline J gene fills in the end. The chain is built from TRBV19 and TRBJ2-5; D perhaps matches TRBD2 (5 bases). Germline lookup yields CDR1 LNHDA and CDR2 SQIVND (reference sequence). The V end was cut by 4 bases, the J end by 5 bases, with 14 bases between. CDR3 length: 14 amino acids. CDR3 protein: CASSNTPGGETQYF. Incomplete CDR3 DNA: TGTGCCAGTAGTAATACCCCCGGCGGGGAGACC.

At least ten counts were recorded for this clone. The read terminates 3 residues ahead of where the CDR3 ends, so the germline J gene completes it. The chain employs TRBV11-2 and TRBJ1-2; 7 bases agree with TRBD1. CDR1 and CDR2 (germline): SGHAT, FQNNGV. The CDR3 totals 15 residues. V dropped 2 bases and J dropped 4; count of bases not matched to a gene: 7. CDR3 DNA (partial): TGTGCCAGCAGCTTACCACCGACAGGGTCCTATGGC. This encodes CASSLPPTGSYG. The whole CDR3 sequence is CASSLPPTGSYGYTF.

For this clone: The read gets to within 3 residues of the CDR3 end, and the germline J gene fills in the rest. The rearrangement uses TRBV19 and TRBJ2-7; 9 nucleotides line up with TRBD2. This CDR3 is built from 15 residues. The trim removed 6 bases at V and 2 bases at J, leaving 8 bases unmatched. Germline V gene lookup returns CDR1 LNHDA and CDR2 SQIVND (reference sequence). Partial CDR3 DNA: TGTGCCAGTAGGCAGGCTAGCGGGGTAGCCTACGAG. It yields the protein CASRQASGVAYE. The entire CDR3 protein is CASRQASGVAYEQYF.

This clone was seen at least ten times. The CDR3 goes on 3 residues after the read ends, and that part is filled in from the germline J gene. V usage is TRBV5-1 and J usage is TRBJ1-1, with a possible D match to TRBD1 (6 bases). V was cut by 3 bases and J by 5 bases, with 11 bases left in between. This CDR3 contains 13 residues. The germline gives CDR1 SGHRS, CDR2 YFSETQ. The CDR3 spells CASSSYQGTEAFF. The covered CDR3 bases are TGCGCCAGCAGCTCGTACCAGGGGACTGAA. Full variable domain (outside the CDR3, taken from reference TRBV5-1 and TRBJ1-1): KAGVTQTPRYLIKTRGQQVTLSCSPISGHRSVSWYQQTPGQGLQFLFEYFSETQRNKGNFPGRFSGRQFSNSRSEMNVSTLELGDSALYLCASSSYQGTEAFFGQGTRLTVV.

This clone is medium-sized within its sample. With the read ending 3 residues before the CDR3 end, the germline J gene is used to fill in that end. V usage is TRBV18 and J usage is TRBJ2-3; 8 bases match TRBD1. With V trimmed by 6 bases and J by 3 bases, 11 bases remained unmatched. This CDR3 has 16 amino acids. In germline, CDR1 is KGHSH, CDR2 LQKENI. CDR3 DNA, as far as it was read: TGTGCCAGCTCTCCCCCGGACAGGGAGGATACAGATACG. Its translation is CASSPPDREDTDT. The full-length CDR3 reads as CASSPPDREDTDTQYF. The full variable domain, with the rest looked up from reference TRBV18 and TRBJ2-3, is NAGVMQNPRHLVRRRGQEARLRCSPMKGHSHVYWYRQLPEEGLKFMVYLQKENIIDESGMPKERFSAEFPKEGPSILRIQQVVRGDSAAYFCASSPPDREDTDTQYFGPGTRLTVL.

This clone was detected a few times. The read comes to an end 3 residues before the CDR3 does, leaving the germline J gene to fill in the end. This chain links TRBV30 with TRBJ2-1; TRBD2 matches 14 bases. V was clipped by 1 base and J by 9 bases; unmatched bases: 5. The germline CDR1 and CDR2 sequences are GTSNPN and SVGIG (reference sequence). The CDR3 length is 15 residues. CDR3 protein: CAWSEGTSGGSEQFF. The CDR3 bases that were read are TGTGCCTGGAGTGAGGGGACTAGCGGGGGTTCTGAG.

This clone was detected many times. The read ends 3 residues shy of where the CDR3 ends; the end is completed using the germline J gene. The chain joins TRBV18 to TRBJ2-7; 8 bases map to TRBD1. Trimming took 0 bases from V and 3 from J; bases not matched to a gene: 1. From germline, CDR1 is KGHSH and CDR2 LQKENI. This CDR3 region has 14 residues. The part of the CDR3 DNA that was read is TGTGCCAGCTCACCACCGGACAGGGACTACGAG. Protein sequence: CASSPPDRDYE. In full, the CDR3 is CASSPPDRDYEQYF.

The table lists this clone with many counts. Coverage ceases 3 residues before the CDR3 finishes, and the germline J gene fills in the end. The V gene is TRBV19, the J gene TRBJ2-1, with 10 positions matching TRBD2. Unmatched junction bases numbered 16, after V lost 5 bases and J lost 9 bases. Germline V lookup: CDR1 LNHDA, CDR2 SQIVND (reference sequence). CDR3 length: 17 residues. The covered CDR3 bases are TGTGCCAGTAGTTCCTTCATAGCGGGAGGCTACGAAGGTGAG. Its protein product is CASSSFIAGGYEGE. The whole CDR3 protein is CASSSFIAGGYEGEQFF.

A note on this clone: The read comes to an end 3 residues before the CDR3 does, leaving the germline J gene to fill in the end. The V gene is TRBV11-2, the J gene TRBJ2-5, with D perhaps TRBD2 (5 bases). Germline V CDR1 and CDR2: SGHAT, FQNNGV. There are 14 residues in the CDR3. V lost 5 bases and J lost 2, with 12 bases in between. CDR3 residues: CASSQAGGQETQYF. The covered CDR3 bases are TGTGCCAGCAGCCAGGCGGGCGGGCAAGAGACC.

This clone was counted only a few times. With the read ending 3 residues before the CDR3 end, the germline J gene is used to fill in that end. The chain employs TRBV11-2 and TRBJ1-2; no clear D. The CDR3 contains 15 residues. V dropped 5 bases and J dropped 4 bases, with 17 bases sitting between them. The germline V gene has CDR1 SGHAT and CDR2 FQNNGV. The sequenced CDR3 bases are TGTGCCAGCAGCCCCTCCAGGAACGCAGCCTATGGC. Its protein is CASSPSRNAAYG. The complete CDR3 reads CASSPSRNAAYGYTF.

This clone was observed a handful of times. The read finishes 3 residues shy of the CDR3 end, and the germline J gene is used to complete it. The chain links TRBV29-1 to TRBJ1-2, with D possibly matching TRBD1 (6 bases). V lost 7 bases to trimming and J lost 1 base, with 13 bases between them. This CDR3 region has 13 residues. Germline V gene lookup returns CDR1 SQVTM and CDR2 ANQGSEA. CDR3 sequence reads: CSARDTLNYGYTF. CDR3 DNA (partial): TGCAGCGCACGGGACACCCTTAACTATGGC.

Only a few counts were recorded for this clone. The read comes to an end 3 residues before the CDR3 does, leaving the germline J gene to fill in the end. J is TRBJ1-1 and V is TRBV2; 7 bases align to TRBD1. The CDR3 extends over 14 amino acids. The germline CDR1 and CDR2 sequences are SNHLY and FYNNEI. V lost 4 bases to trimming and J lost 4 bases; unmatched junction nucleotides: 6. CDR3 DNA, as far as it was read: TGTGCCAGCAGTGTGGACAGGAGCACCACTGAA. As protein: CASSVDRSTTE. The CDR3 as a whole reads CASSVDRSTTEAFF.

This clone was observed many times. The read gets to within 3 residues of the CDR3 end, and the germline J gene fills in the rest. The V call is TRBV5-8, the J call TRBJ2-3; 11 positions agree with TRBD2. From germline, CDR1 is SGHTS and CDR2 YDEGEE. J lost 4 bases, V lost 4 bases, and 5 bases had no gene match. CDR3 length: 15 amino acids. The CDR3 sequence: CASSIIAGGPDTQYF. CDR3 DNA (partial): TGTGCCAGCAGCATAATAGCGGGAGGGCCAGATACG. The variable domain in full, completed from reference TRBV5-8 and TRBJ2-3, reads EAGVTQSPTHLIKTRGQQATLRCSPISGHTSVYWYQQALGLGLQFLLWYDEGEERNRGNFPPRFSGRQFPNYSSELNVNALELEDSALYLCASSIIAGGPDTQYFGPGTRLTVL.

Worth noting for this clone: The CDR3 end falls 3 residues outside the read, so it is completed with the germline J gene. This chain uses TRBV7-3 with TRBJ2-1; TRBD2 matches 8 bases. This CDR3 is 16 amino acids long. Germline V CDR1 and CDR2: SGHTA, FQGTGA. Trimming at V came to 5 bases and at J to 4 bases, leaving 10 bases not matched to a gene. The CDR3 is CASSRTTAGGYNEQFF. CDR3 DNA (partial): TGTGCCAGCAGCCGGACCACGGCGGGGGGATACAATGAG. Complete variable domain (other parts from reference TRBV7-3 and TRBJ2-1): GAGVSQTPSNKVTEKGKYVELRCDPISGHTALYWYRQSLGQGPEFLIYFQGTGAADDSGLPNDRFFAVRPEGSVSTLKIQRTERGDSAVYLCASSRTTAGGYNEQFFGPGTRLTVL.

Notes on this clone: The read gets to within 3 residues of the CDR3 end, and the germline J gene fills in the rest. The chain uses TRBV29-1 and TRBJ2-7; D is perhaps TRBD1 (5 bases). V was shortened by 6 bases and J by 0 bases, with 9 bases between the two germline ends. Germline CDR1 and CDR2: SQVTM and ANQGSEA. There are 12 residues in the CDR3. The CDR3 sequence is CSVKRGSYEQYF. CDR3 DNA, as far as it was read: TGCAGCGTCAAAAGGGGCTCCTACGAG.

To note about this clone: The read stops 3 residues short of the end of the CDR3; the missing end is completed from the germline J gene. The chain carries TRBV20-1 and TRBJ2-5; 9 bases align to TRBD2. Germline V gene data show CDR1 as DFQATT and CDR2 as SNEGSKA (reference sequence). The J segment lost 2 bases and the V segment lost 6 bases, leaving 4 bases of the junction unmatched. The CDR3 contains 13 residues. CDR3 DNA, as far as it was read: TGCAGTGCGAGGACTAGCGAGCAAGAGACC. Amino acid sequence: CSARTSEQET. The entire CDR3 protein is CSARTSEQETQYF.

On this clone: The CDR3 is cut off 3 residues early in the read; its end comes from the germline J gene. This chain uses TRBV30 with TRBJ1-2; tentative D call: TRBD1 (6 bases). V was cut by 5 bases and J by 5 bases, with 15 bases left in between. The germline CDR1 and CDR2 sequences are GTSNPN and SVGIG (reference sequence). The CDR3 spans 13 residues. CDR3 bases read: TGTGCCTGGCTGCCGACAGGAGCTTATGGC. Its translation: CAWLPTGAYG. Given in full, the CDR3 is CAWLPTGAYGYTF.

This clone was detected only a few times. Sequence at one end of the junction differs from germline and may be a read error. The read stops 3 residues short of the end of the CDR3; the missing end is completed from the germline J gene. This chain uses TRBV7-9 with TRBJ2-1; no definite D call. Looked up from germline, CDR1 is SEHNR and CDR2 is FQNEAQ (reference sequence). This CDR3 has 12 amino acids. This CDR3 reads CSSSSRYNEQFF. CDR3 DNA, as far as it was read: TGTTCCAGCAGCTCAAGGTACAATGAG.

This clone has a count of ten or more. The read halts 3 residues ahead of the CDR3 end, with the missing end drawn from the germline J gene. The rearrangement links TRBV20-1 to TRBJ2-1; 8 bases fit TRBD1. Germline lookup yields CDR1 DFQATT and CDR2 SNEGSKA (reference sequence). The J segment lost 7 bases and the V segment lost 6 bases, leaving 14 bases of the junction unmatched. The CDR3 runs 15 residues. The sequenced CDR3 bases are TGCAGTGCCTTCAGATTGGACAGGGCGGGAAATGAG. It codes for CSAFRLDRAGNE. The entire CDR3 reads CSAFRLDRAGNEQFF.

This clone was counted at least ten times. The read gets to within 3 residues of the CDR3 end, and the germline J gene fills in the rest. The rearrangement uses TRBV20-1 and TRBJ2-6; the D is unclear. Germline loops: CDR1 DFQATT, CDR2 SNEGSKA (reference sequence). V was shortened by 5 bases and J by 0 bases, with 8 bases between the two germline ends. This CDR3 spans 14 amino acids. The part of the CDR3 DNA that was read is TGCAGTGCTCGACACCTCTCTGGGGCCAACGTC. This codes for CSARHLSGANV. The complete CDR3 sequence is CSARHLSGANVLTF.

As to this clone: The read terminates 3 residues before the CDR3 end, so the remaining end is supplied by the germline J gene. The rearrangement links TRBV19 to TRBJ1-4, with D uncertain. This CDR3 contains 13 residues. Germline V gene sequence: CDR1 LNHDA, CDR2 SQIVND (reference sequence). Trimming took 7 bases from V and 6 from J, leaving 12 bases between them. CDR3 DNA, as far as it was read: TGTGCCAGTACCAAGTTCGGGGATGAAAAA. Translating it yields CASTKFGDEK. The full CDR3 is CASTKFGDEKLFF.

This clone was seen more than once but under ten times. The read ends 3 residues before the CDR3 terminus; that terminus is restored from the germline J gene. The chain joins TRBV19 to TRBJ1-2; D not certain. The CDR3 covers 16 residues. The germline V and J ends were trimmed by 4 bases and 7 bases, with 22 bases remaining between them. Germline lookup yields CDR1 LNHDA and CDR2 SQIVND (reference sequence). CDR3 residues: CASSSGGPGRLSGYTF. The CDR3 bases that were read are TGTGCCAGTAGTAGTGGCGGTCCGGGTCGGCTCTCTGGC.

In this sample, this clone turned up many times. Sequencing ends 3 residues short of the CDR3 end; the germline J gene provides the rest. This chain uses TRBV5-6 with TRBJ2-2; no reliable D call. V lost 2 bases to trimming and J lost 8 bases, with 13 bases between them. This CDR3 has 14 amino acids. The germline CDR1 and CDR2 sequences are SGHDT and YYEEEE. CDR3 sequence reads: CASSFERVVGELFF. The sequenced CDR3 bases are TGTGCCAGCAGCTTCGAGCGAGTCGTAGGGGAG.

Details on this clone: The sequence runs out 3 residues before the end of the CDR3; the remainder is reconstructed from the germline J gene. The J gene is TRBJ2-2, the V gene TRBV30; TRBD1 matches 7 bases. Germline-derived CDR1 and CDR2 are GTSNPN and SVGIG (reference sequence). The CDR3 runs to 12 residues. Trimming removed 6 bases from V and 6 bases from J; junction bases left unmatched: 4. The DNA read from the CDR3 is TGTGCCTGCCGACAGGGCTCCGGGGAG. Translation gives CACRQGSGE. The complete CDR3 protein is CACRQGSGELFF.

Points on this clone: Sequencing ends 3 residues short of the CDR3 end; the germline J gene provides the rest. The chain couples TRBV20-1 to TRBJ2-7; D may be TRBD2 (6 bases). The germline V gene encodes CDR1 DFQATT and CDR2 SNEGSKA (reference sequence). Trimming pared 5 bases from V and 5 bases from J, leaving 16 bases between. This CDR3 spans 13 amino acids. The covered CDR3 bases are TGCAGTGCTGATGACTCAGGGAGGCACGAG. This gives the protein CSADDSGRHE. The complete CDR3 reads CSADDSGRHEQYF.

This clone was counted ten times or more. The read halts 3 residues ahead of the CDR3 end, with the missing end drawn from the germline J gene. V is TRBV5-1 and J is TRBJ2-4; 10 bases line up with TRBD2. Germline CDR1 and CDR2: SGHRS and YFSETQ. The V and J ends lost 6 bases and 8 bases, in that order; junction bases with no gene match: 8. The CDR3 extends over 14 amino acids. CDR3 bases read: TGCGCCAGCACAAGTAGCGGGAGGTTGGACATT. Encoded protein: CASTSSGRLDI. The whole CDR3 sequence is CASTSSGRLDIQYF.